A single T cell receptor (beta chain) is shown here with its context. Its antigen specificity is not known. Base qualities were left out, and no much larger clone turns up one base away. This entry comes from a study of lymphopenia after photon versus proton radiotherapy (dated by TCRdb to about 2019). General notes on the study: The study compared the immunological effects of photon versus proton radiation therapy in patients with gastrointestinal tumors who developed high-grade lymphopenia. The cohort comprised 15 to 20 patients with gastrointestinal tumors who received either photon or proton therapy and then developed lymphopenia. The goal of the study was to characterize the differences between the two radiation modalities in how they affect the immune system. What the authors observed across the whole study: Once the lymphocyte count had reached its nadir, the repertoires of photon-treated patients showed oligoclonal expansion, particularly of CD8+ Temra cells, and this expansion drove the decline in diversity. Proton-treated patients stayed relatively stable during treatment, while photon-treated patients lost naive T cells and TCR diversity and gained effector/memory populations. The survival association was examined only in patients who died, and the authors described better survival with proton therapy as a possibility, not as a demonstrated result. Across the cohort, among patients who died, a greater drop in TCR diversity after the nadir was inversely correlated with overall survival time.

In the germline V gene, CDR1 corresponds to MDHEN and CDR2 to SYDVKM. From the cysteine up to the phenylalanine, the CDR3 has a length of 13 residues. Only the CDR3 portion is preserved as DNA: 39 bases, with reading frame beginning at the first base. The trim is 3 bases for V and 0 bases for J, with a gap of 3 bases between the germline ends. The library was produced with the immunoSEQ multiplex PCR assay. T cell repertoires were profiled by deep sequencing of rearranged TCR beta loci, alongside multiparametric flow cytometry. In TCRdb, the immuneACCESS table is reduced to in-frame sequences with V and J assigned. These tables do not hold every clone; where another copy was compared, an unresolved V gene accounts for under half, and the others remain unexplained. The sample has around 55,000 clones on record, roughly 80% of them singletons. The biggest ten clones account for about 2% of the sample.

The sequencing used peripheral blood, collected from a patient treated with proton-based radiotherapy. The receptor was derived from a man aged 55-75 years with pancreatic cancer. Rearrangement joined TRBV28 to TRBJ1-5; there is no confident call for the D gene. The CDR3: CASSFFSNQPQHF. The nucleotides are TGTGCCAGCAGTTTCTTTAGCAATCAGCCCCAGCATTTT.